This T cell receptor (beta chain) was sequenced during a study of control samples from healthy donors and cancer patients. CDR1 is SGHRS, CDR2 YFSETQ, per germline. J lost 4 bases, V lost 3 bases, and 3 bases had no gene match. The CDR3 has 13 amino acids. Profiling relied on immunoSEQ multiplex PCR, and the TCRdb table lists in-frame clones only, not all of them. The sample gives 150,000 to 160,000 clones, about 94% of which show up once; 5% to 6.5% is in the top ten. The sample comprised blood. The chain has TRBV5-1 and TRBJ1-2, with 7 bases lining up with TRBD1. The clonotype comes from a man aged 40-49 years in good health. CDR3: CASSSGTAYGYTF. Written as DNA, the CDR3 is TGCGCCAGCAGCTCTGGGACAGCCTATGGCTACACCTTC.